This is a list of T cell receptor beta chains from one sample in a study of T cell responses to AZD1222 COVID-19 vaccine. Data came from immunoSEQ multiplex PCR; TCRdb stores just in-frame clones and leaves some out. In the table there are over 90,000 clones, more than 85% of which are singletons. Sequences were derived from peripheral blood, sampled on day 0 of AZD1222 vaccination. These receptors originate from an adult in good health. Each CDR3 is given with its conserved first and last residue. D genes are given only for firm matches. Clone size, where shown, is once, few, many, or a class for clones that have expanded.

V gene	D gene	clone size	J gene	CDR3 protein	CDR3 DNA
TRBV28	NA	NA	TRBJ1-2	CASSRPSVDNYGYTF	TGTGCCAGCAGCCGTCCTTCAGTGGATAACTATGGCTACACCTTC
TRBV6-4	NA	NA	TRBJ2-2	CASSEGNTGELFF	TGTGCCAGCAGTGAGGGGAACACCGGGGAGCTGTTTTTT
TRBV4-2	NA	NA	TRBJ2-3	CASSQEGDNTDTQYF	TGTGCCAGCAGCCAAGAAGGGGATAACACAGATACGCAGTATTTT
TRBV6-1	NA	NA	TRBJ1-1	CASSDIPRTEAFF	TGTGCCAGCAGTGATATCCCGCGCACTGAAGCTTTCTTT
TRBV28	NA	NA	TRBJ1-5	CASSLHQPQHF	TGTGCCAGCAGTCTACATCAGCCCCAGCATTTT
TRBV10-3	NA	once	TRBJ1-1	CAISESLVNTEAFF	TGTGCCATCAGTGAGTCGTTGGTGAACACTGAAGCTTTCTTT
TRBV5-1	NA	once	TRBJ2-1	CASGGPNEQFF	TGCGCCAGCGGGGGGCCCAATGAGCAGTTCTTC
TRBV7-2	NA	NA	TRBJ1-5	CASSAFVQGHQPQHF	TGTGCCAGCAGTGCTTTTGTCCAGGGCCATCAGCCCCAGCATTTT
TRBV18	TRBD1	NA	TRBJ2-7	CASSPSRQGKDEQYF	TGTGCCAGCTCACCATCGAGACAGGGGAAAGACGAGCAGTACTTC
TRBV7-2	TRBD1	NA	TRBJ2-5	CASGTPTRDRALETQYF	TGTGCCAGCGGGACCCCAACTCGGGACAGGGCTTTGGAGACCCAGTACTTC
TRBV4-3	NA	NA	TRBJ2-3	CASSQGGGATQYF	TGCGCCAGCAGCCAGGGAGGGGGTGCTACGCAGTATTTT
TRBV6-1	TRBD2	NA	TRBJ2-3	CASSEQLAGPKAGTDTQYF	TGTGCCAGCAGTGAACAGTTAGCGGGGCCTAAAGCGGGCACAGATACGCAGTATTTT
TRBV10-3	TRBD1	NA	TRBJ2-2	CAISGRTGNTGELFF	TGTGCCATCAGTGGCAGGACAGGGAACACCGGGGAGCTGTTTTTT
TRBV20-1	NA	NA	TRBJ1-4	CSASPAEKLFF	TGCAGTGCTAGTCCAGCTGAAAAACTGTTTTTT
TRBV5-5	NA	NA	TRBJ1-3	CASSSTLLLEGNTIYF	TGTGCCAGCAGCTCTACTTTGCTATTAGAAGGAAACACCATATATTTT
TRBV7-8	NA	few	TRBJ1-2	CASSLPGNYGYTF	TGTGCCAGCAGCTTACCAGGGAACTATGGCTACACCTTC
TRBV11-2	TRBD2	NA	TRBJ2-5	CASSSPGGQETQYF	TGTGCCAGCAGCTCGCCGGGGGGTCAAGAGACCCAGTACTTC
TRBV19	NA	many	TRBJ1-1	CASSKQQMNTEAFF	TGTGCCAGTAGTAAACAGCAGATGAACACTGAAGCTTTCTTT
TRBV6-1	NA	NA	TRBJ1-2	CASSELLGWPGYTF	TGTGCCAGCAGTGAATTGCTGGGGTGGCCTGGCTACACCTTC
TRBV4-1	NA	NA	TRBJ1-2	CASSQLGLAGSYGYTF	TGCGCCAGCAGCCAGTTGGGGTTAGCGGGATCCTATGGCTACACCTTC
TRBV4-3	NA	NA	TRBJ1-2	CASSQGQTQNYGYTF	TGCGCCAGCAGCCAAGGCCAGACTCAAAACTATGGCTACACCTTC
TRBV6-2/TRBV6-3	TRBD1	NA	TRBJ2-7	CASSTPGGIYEQYF	TGTGCCAGCAGTACGCCAGGGGGCATTTACGAGCAGTACTTC
TRBV5-1	NA	NA	TRBJ1-1	CASSLPGDEAFF	TGCGCCAGCAGCTTGCCAGGGGATGAAGCTTTCTTT